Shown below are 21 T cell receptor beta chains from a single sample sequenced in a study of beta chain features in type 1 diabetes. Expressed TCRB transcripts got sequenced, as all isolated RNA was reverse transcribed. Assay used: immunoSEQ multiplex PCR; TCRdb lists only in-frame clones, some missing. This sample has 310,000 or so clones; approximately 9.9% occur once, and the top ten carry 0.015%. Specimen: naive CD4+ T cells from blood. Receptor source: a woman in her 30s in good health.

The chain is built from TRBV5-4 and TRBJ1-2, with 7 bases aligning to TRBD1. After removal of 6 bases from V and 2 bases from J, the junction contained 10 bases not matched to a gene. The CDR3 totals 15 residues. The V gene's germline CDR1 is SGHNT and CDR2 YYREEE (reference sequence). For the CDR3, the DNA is TGTGCCAGCAACCAAAAGGGGGCCACAAACTATGGCTACACCTTC. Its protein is CASNQKGATNYGYTF.

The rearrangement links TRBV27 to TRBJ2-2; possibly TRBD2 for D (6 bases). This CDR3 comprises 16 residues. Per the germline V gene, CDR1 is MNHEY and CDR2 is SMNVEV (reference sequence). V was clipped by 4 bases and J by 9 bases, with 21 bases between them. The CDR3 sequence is CASSSPGLAGVRELFF. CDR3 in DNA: TGTGCCAGCAGTTCGCCGGGACTTGCGGGTGTTCGGGAGCTGTTTTTT.

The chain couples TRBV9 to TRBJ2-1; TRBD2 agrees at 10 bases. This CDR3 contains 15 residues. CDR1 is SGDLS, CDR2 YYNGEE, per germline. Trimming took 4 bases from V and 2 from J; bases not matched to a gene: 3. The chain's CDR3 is CASSLSGGAYNEQFF. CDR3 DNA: TGTGCCAGCAGCTTAAGCGGGGGGGCCTACAATGAGCAGTTCTTC.

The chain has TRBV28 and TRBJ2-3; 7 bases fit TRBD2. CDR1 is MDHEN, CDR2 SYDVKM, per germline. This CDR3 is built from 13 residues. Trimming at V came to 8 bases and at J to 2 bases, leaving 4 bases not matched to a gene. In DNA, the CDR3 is TGTGCCAGCTTTGAGCGGGACACAGATACGCAGTATTTT. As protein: CASFERDTDTQYF.

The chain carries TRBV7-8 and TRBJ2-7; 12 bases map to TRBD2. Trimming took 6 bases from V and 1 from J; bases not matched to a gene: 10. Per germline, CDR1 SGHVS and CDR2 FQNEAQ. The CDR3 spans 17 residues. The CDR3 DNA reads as TGTGCCAGCAGTCGAAATCCCGGACTAGCGGGATCCTACGAGCAGTACTTC. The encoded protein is CASSRNPGLAGSYEQYF.

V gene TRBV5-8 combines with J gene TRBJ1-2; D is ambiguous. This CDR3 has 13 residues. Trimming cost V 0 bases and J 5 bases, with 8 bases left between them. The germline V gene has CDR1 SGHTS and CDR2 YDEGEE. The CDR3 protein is CASSLERVYGYTF. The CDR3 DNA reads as TGTGCCAGCAGCTTGGAACGGGTTTATGGCTACACCTTC.

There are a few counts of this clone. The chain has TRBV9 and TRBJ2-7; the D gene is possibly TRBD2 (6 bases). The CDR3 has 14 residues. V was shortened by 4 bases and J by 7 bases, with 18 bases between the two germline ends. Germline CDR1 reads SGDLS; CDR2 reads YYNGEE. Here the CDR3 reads CASSSHPEGREQYF. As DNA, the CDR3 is TGTGCCAGCAGCTCCCACCCGGAGGGGAGGGAGCAGTACTTC.

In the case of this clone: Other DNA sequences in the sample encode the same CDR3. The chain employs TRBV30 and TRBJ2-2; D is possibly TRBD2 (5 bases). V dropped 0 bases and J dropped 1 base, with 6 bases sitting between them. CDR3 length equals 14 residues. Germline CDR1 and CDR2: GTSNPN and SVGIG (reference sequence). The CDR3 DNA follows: TGTGCCTGGAGTGTACTAGAGAACACCGGGGAGCTGTTTTTT. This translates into CAWSVLENTGELFF.

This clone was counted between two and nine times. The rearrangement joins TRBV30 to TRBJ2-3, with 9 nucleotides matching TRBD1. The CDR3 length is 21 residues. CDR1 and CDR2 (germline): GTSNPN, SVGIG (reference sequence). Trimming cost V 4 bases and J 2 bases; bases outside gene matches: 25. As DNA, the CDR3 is TGTGCCTGGAATGGGATATCCGGGACAGGGAGCGCGGCAACGTACACAGATACGCAGTATTTT. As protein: CAWNGISGTGSAATYTDTQYF.

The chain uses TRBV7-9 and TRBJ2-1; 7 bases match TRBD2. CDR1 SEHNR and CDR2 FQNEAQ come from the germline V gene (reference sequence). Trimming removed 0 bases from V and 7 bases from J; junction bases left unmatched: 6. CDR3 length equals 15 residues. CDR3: CASSLAGGPRNEQFF. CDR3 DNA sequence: TGTGCCAGCAGCTTAGCGGGAGGGCCTAGGAATGAGCAGTTCTTC. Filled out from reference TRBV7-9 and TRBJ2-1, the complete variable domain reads DTGVSQNPRHKITKRGQNVTFRCDPISEHNRLYWYRQTLGQGPEFLTYFQNEAQLEKSRLLSDRFSAERPKGSFSTLEIQRTEQGDSAMYLCASSLAGGPRNEQFFGPGTRLTVL.

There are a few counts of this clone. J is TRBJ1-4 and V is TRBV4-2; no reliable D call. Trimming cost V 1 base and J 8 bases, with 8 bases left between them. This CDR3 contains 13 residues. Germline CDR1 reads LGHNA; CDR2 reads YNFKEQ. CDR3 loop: CASSQVIGEKLFF. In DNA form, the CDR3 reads TGTGCCAGCAGCCAAGTTATCGGGGAAAAACTGTTTTTT.

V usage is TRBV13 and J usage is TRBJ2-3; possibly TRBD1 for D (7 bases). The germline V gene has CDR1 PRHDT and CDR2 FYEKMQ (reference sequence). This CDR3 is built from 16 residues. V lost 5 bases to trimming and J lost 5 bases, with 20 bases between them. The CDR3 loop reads CASSPRQGGDGDTQYF. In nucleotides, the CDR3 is TGTGCCAGCAGCCCGAGACAGGGCGGGGATGGAGATACGCAGTATTTT.

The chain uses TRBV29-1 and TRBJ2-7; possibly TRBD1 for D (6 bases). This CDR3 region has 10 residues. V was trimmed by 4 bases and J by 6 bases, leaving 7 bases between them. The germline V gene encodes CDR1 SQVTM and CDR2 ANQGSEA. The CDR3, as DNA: TGCAGCGTTGGGGGGCGCGAGCAGTACTTC. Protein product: CSVGGREQYF.

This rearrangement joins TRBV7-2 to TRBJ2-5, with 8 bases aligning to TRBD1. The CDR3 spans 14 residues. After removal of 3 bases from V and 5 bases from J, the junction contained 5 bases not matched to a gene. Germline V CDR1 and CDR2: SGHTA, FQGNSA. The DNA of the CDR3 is TGTGCCAGCAGCTTCCCGACAGGGGAGGAGACCCAGTACTTC. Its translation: CASSFPTGEETQYF.

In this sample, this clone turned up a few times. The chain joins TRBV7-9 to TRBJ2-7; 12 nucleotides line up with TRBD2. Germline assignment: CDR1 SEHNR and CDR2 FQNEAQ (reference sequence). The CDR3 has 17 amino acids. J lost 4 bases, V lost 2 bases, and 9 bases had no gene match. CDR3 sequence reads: CASSLPRTSGISYEQYF. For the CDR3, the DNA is TGTGCCAGCAGCTTACCAAGGACTAGCGGGATTAGTTACGAGCAGTACTTC.

The CDR3 nucleotides read TGTGCCAGCAGACCATCGGGACTTGGAACAGATACGCAGTATTTT. Protein product: CASRPSGLGTDTQYF. The rearrangement uses TRBV7-9 and TRBJ2-3; maybe TRBD2 (6 bases). Germline V gene data show CDR1 as SEHNR and CDR2 as FQNEAQ (reference sequence). With 6 bases removed from V and 3 bases from J, the gap between germline ends came to 16 bases. This CDR3 has 15 amino acids. Full variable domain (outside the CDR3, taken from reference TRBV7-9 and TRBJ2-3): DTGVSQNPRHKITKRGQNVTFRCDPISEHNRLYWYRQTLGQGPEFLTYFQNEAQLEKSRLLSDRFSAERPKGSFSTLEIQRTEQGDSAMYLCASRPSGLGTDTQYFGPGTRLTVL.

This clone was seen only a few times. CDR3 region: CASSYRDRETQYF. CDR3 coding DNA: TGTGCCAGCAGTTACCGGGACAGGGAGACCCAGTACTTC. The chain has TRBV6-5 and TRBJ2-5, with 8 bases lining up with TRBD1. This CDR3 is built from 13 residues. CDR1 is MNHEY, CDR2 SVGAGI, per germline. With 2 bases clipped from V and 5 bases from J, the junction kept 1 base outside the gene matches.

The CDR3 spells CASSVNRDNYGYTF. The CDR3 bases are TGTGCCAGCAGCGTGAACAGGGATAACTATGGCTACACCTTC. V is TRBV2 and J is TRBJ1-2; possibly TRBD1 for D (6 bases). Per germline, CDR1 SNHLY and CDR2 FYNNEI. V gave up 6 bases and J gave up 1 base, with 12 bases separating them. The CDR3 contains 14 residues.

The CDR3 is CASSSPGLAGASELFF. The DNA for the CDR3 is TGTGCCAGCAGCTCGCCGGGACTAGCGGGAGCGTCAGAGCTGTTTTTT. This chain uses TRBV7-9 with TRBJ2-2; TRBD2 agrees at 14 bases. V shed 4 bases and J 11 bases; nucleotides not matched to a gene: 9. Germline lookup yields CDR1 SEHNR and CDR2 FQNEAQ (reference sequence). CDR3 length: 16 amino acids.

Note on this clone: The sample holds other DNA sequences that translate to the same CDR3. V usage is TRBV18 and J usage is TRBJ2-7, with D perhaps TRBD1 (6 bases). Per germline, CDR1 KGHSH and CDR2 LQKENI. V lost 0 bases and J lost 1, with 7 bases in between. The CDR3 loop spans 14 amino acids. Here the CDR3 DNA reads TGTGCCAGCTCACCACCGGGACAATCCTACGAGCAGTACTTC. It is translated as CASSPPGQSYEQYF.

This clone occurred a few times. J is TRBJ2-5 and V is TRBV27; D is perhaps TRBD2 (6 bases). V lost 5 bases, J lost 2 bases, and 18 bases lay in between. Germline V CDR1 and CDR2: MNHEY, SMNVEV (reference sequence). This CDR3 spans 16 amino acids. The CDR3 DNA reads TGTGCCAGCAGTCAGCTTGCCGGGACTGGGCAAGAGACCCAGTACTTC. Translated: CASSQLAGTGQETQYF.